The clone carrying this T cell receptor beta chain was counted once. Its specificity is not known. Vbeta (60) and Jbeta (13) primers were used in the PCR. Some clones are missing from TCRdb's copy, which holds only in-frame ones; the method was immunoSEQ multiplex PCR. The table lists some 150,000 clones, about 64% of them singletons, with less than 3% in the top ten. The sample is drawn from a study of cytomegalovirus exposure and HLA in healthy donors. This CDR3 region has 14 residues. Germline-derived CDR1 and CDR2 are SGHAT and FQNNGV. Trimming pared 5 bases from V and 1 base from J, leaving 11 bases between. Points from the study as a whole: Most sequenced TCRs were rare (though some public TCRs occurred in many donors). Roughly uniform sequencing depth across donors was assumed, possibly incorrectly.

Each donor was nominally healthy when sampled (though unrecorded immune exposures were likely). The receptor comes from a woman aged 40 to 55 in good health and CMV-seronegative. V gene TRBV11-2 combines with J gene TRBJ1-2; a weak D match, TRBD1 (6 bases). Material for sequencing was PBMCs. The CDR3 loop reads CASSRDINNYGYTF. As DNA, the CDR3 is TGTGCCAGCAGCCGGGACATCAATAACTATGGCTACACCTTC.